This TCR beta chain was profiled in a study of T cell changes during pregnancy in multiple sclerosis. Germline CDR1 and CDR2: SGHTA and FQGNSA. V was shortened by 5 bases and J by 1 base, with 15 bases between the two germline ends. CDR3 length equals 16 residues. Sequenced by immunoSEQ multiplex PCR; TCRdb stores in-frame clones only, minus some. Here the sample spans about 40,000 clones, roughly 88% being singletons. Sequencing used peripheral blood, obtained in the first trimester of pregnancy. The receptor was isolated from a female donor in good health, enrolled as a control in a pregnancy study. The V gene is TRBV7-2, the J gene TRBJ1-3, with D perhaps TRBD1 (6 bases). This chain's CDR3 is CASSGYTGLSGNTIYF. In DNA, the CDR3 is TGTGCCAGCAGCGGATACACAGGGCTTTCTGGAAACACCATATATTTT.